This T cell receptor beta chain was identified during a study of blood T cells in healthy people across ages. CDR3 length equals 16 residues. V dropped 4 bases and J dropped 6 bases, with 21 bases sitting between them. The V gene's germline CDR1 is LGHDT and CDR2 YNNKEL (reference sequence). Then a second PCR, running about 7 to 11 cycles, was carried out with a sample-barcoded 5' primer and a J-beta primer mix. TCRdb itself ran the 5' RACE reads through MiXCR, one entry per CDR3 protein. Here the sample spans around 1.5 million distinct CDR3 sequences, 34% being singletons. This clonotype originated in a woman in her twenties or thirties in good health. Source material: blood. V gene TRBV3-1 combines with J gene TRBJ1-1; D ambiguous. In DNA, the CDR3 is TGTGCCAGCAGCCTCTTACCGGGTTCTCCGGGTCCTGAAGCTTTCTTT. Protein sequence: CASSLLPGSPGPEAFF.